This T cell receptor (beta chain) was identified in a study of cytomegalovirus exposure and HLA in healthy donors. Study observations and caveats: Data from an earlier analysis indicated that most TCR beta V segments were productive either about 87% or about 30% of the time.

The germline gives CDR1 SGHTA, CDR2 FQGNSA. This CDR3 has 15 amino acids. V was pared by 7 bases and J by 3 bases, with 19 bases between. For this clone: What it recognizes is unknown.

Researchers ran the PCR with 60 Vbeta and 13 Jbeta primers. TCRdb's copy holds only in-frame clones and misses some; the assay was immunoSEQ multiplex PCR. The repertoire consists of roughly 180,000 clones, with approximately 80% occurring once and the leading ten covering under 5%. The TCR originated in a man younger than 30 in good health and CMV-seronegative. This chain uses TRBV7-2 with TRBJ2-7; possible D gene TRBD1, 7 bases. The sequencing input was PBMCs. In DNA form, the CDR3 reads TGTGCCAGCACTGGAGGGGCAGGGGGGATCTACGAGCAGTACTTC. Amino acids: CASTGGAGGIYEQYF.